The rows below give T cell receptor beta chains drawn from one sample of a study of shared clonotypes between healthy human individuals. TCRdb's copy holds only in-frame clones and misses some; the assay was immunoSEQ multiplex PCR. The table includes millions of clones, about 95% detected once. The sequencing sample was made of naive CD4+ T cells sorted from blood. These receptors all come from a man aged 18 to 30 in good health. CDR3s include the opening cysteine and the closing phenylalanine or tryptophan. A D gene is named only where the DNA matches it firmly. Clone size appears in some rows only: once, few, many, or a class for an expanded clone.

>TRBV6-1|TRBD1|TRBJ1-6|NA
CASSPGDREGSPLHF
TGTGCCAGCAGTCCCGGGGACAGGGAAGGTTCACCCCTCCACTTT
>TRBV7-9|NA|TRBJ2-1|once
CASSLARDWYDNEQFF
TGTGCCAGCAGCTTAGCCCGGGACTGGTACGACAATGAGCAGTTCTTC
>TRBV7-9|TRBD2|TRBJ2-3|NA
CASSLMYGGDTQYF
TGTGCCAGCAGCTTAATGTACGGGGGGGATACGCAGTATTTT
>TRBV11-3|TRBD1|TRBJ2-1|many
CASSKGRGLDEQFF
TGTGCCAGCAGCAAAGGCAGGGGGCTCGATGAGCAGTTCTTC
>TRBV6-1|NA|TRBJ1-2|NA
CASSEGVRGYTF
TGTGCCAGCAGTGAAGGGGTGCGGGGCTACACCTTC
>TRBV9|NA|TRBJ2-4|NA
CASSPGEGAAKNIQYF
TGTGCCAGCAGCCCCGGTGAAGGGGCGGCCAAAAACATTCAGTACTTC
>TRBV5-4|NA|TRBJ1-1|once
CASSLVGILVAFF
TGTGCCAGCAGCTTGGTCGGGATTTTGGTAGCTTTCTTT
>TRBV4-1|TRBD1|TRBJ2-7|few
CASSQYLEGQGPTEQYF
TGCGCCAGCAGCCAATACCTAGAGGGACAGGGTCCAACGGAGCAGTACTTC
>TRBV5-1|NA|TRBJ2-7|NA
CASSLGGTAPDEQYF
TGCGCCAGCAGCTTGGGGGGGACGGCCCCCGACGAGCAGTACTTC
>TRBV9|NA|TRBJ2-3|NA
CASSVAGLDTQYF
TGTGCCAGCAGCGTAGCGGGGCTAGATACGCAGTATTTT
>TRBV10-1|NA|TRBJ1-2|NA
CASSESTRSYGYTF
TGCGCCAGCAGTGAGTCAACCAGGTCTTATGGCTACACCTTC
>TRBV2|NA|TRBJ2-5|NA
CASSAQGGTQYF
TGTGCCAGCAGTGCTCAGGGAGGGACCCAGTACTTC
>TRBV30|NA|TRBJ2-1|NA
CAWSPDPGGVVYNEQFF
TGTGCCTGGAGTCCGGACCCGGGGGGCGTCGTGTACAATGAGCAGTTCTTC
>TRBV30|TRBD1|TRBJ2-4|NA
CAWALNRGRLRGQYF
TGTGCCTGGGCTCTTAACAGGGGGCGACTTAGAGGCCAGTACTTC
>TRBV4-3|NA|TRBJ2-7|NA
CASSRTIGPYEQYF
TGCGCCAGCAGCCGAACAATAGGGCCCTACGAGCAGTACTTC
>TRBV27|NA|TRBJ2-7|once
CANRTGRDEQYF
TGTGCCAACCGGACAGGGAGGGACGAGCAGTACTTC
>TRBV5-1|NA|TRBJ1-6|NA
CASSLDPGHRGYNSPLHF
TGCGCCAGCAGCTTGGATCCGGGACACCGGGGGTATAATTCACCCCTCCACTTT
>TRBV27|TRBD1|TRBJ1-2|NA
CASSLGTGPYGYTF
TGTGCCAGCAGTTTAGGGACAGGTCCCTATGGCTACACCTTC
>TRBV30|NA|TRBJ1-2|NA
CAWSPGRGYGYTF
TGTGCCTGGAGTCCAGGACGGGGCTATGGCTACACCTTC
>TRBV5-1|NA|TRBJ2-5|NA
CASSLVGVQETQYF
TGCGCCAGCAGCCTGGTCGGGGTCCAAGAGACCCAGTACTTC
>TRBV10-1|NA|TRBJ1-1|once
CASHTRNTEAFF
TGCGCCAGCCATACACGGAACACTGAAGCTTTCTTT
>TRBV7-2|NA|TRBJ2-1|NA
CASSPVGTYNEQFF
TGTGCCAGCAGCCCTGTGGGGACCTACAATGAGCAGTTCTTC
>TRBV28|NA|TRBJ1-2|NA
CASSREIYGYTF
TGTGCCAGCAGCAGGGAAATCTATGGCTACACCTTC
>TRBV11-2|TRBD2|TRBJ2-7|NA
CASSLRDKGTSGPAYEQYF
TGTGCCAGCAGCCTACGGGACAAGGGGACTAGCGGGCCGGCATACGAGCAGTACTTC
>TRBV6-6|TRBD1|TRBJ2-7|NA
CASSYFRDRGFYEQYF
TGTGCCAGCAGTTATTTCCGGGACAGGGGGTTCTACGAGCAGTACTTC
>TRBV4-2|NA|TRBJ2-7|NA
CASSQEIFLRGASYEQYF
TGTGCCAGCAGCCAAGAAATTTTCCTCCGGGGGGCGTCCTACGAGCAGTACTTC
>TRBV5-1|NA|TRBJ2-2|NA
CASGPGQTNTGELFF
TGCGCCAGCGGCCCCGGCCAGACGAACACCGGGGAGCTGTTTTTT
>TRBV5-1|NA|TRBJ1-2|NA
CASTPGRSSSAYGYTF
TGCGCCAGTACCCCGGGACGCAGCTCGTCGGCGTATGGCTACACCTTC
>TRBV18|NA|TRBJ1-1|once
CASSLGTLNTEAFF
TGTGCCAGCTCACTCGGGACACTGAACACTGAAGCTTTCTTT
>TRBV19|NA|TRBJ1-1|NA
CASSIYKGTKLNTEAFF
TGTGCCAGTAGTATATATAAGGGCACCAAGCTGAACACTGAAGCTTTCTTT
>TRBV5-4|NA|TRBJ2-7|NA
CASSLELGPAYEQYF
TGTGCCAGCAGCTTGGAGCTCGGCCCTGCCTACGAGCAGTACTTC
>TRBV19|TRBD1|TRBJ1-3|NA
CASSPGTASGNTIYF
TGTGCCAGTAGTCCGGGGACAGCGTCTGGAAACACCATATATTTT
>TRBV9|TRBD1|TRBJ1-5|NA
CASTPSDRAGQPQHF
TGTGCCAGCACCCCTTCCGACAGGGCCGGACAGCCCCAGCATTTT
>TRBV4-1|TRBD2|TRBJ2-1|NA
CASSQDQASGRGDNEQFF
TGCGCCAGCAGCCAAGATCAGGCTAGCGGGAGGGGGGACAATGAGCAGTTCTTC
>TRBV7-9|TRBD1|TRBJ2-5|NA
CASSLGTGGPSGQYF
TGTGCCAGCAGCTTGGGGACAGGGGGCCCCTCCGGCCAGTACTTC
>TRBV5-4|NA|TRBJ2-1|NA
CASSQGRGSSYNEQFF
TGTGCCAGCAGTCAAGGTCGTGGAAGCTCCTACAATGAGCAGTTCTTC
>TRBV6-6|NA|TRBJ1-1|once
CASSYGPGRMNTEAFF
TGTGCCAGCAGTTACGGGCCAGGGAGAATGAACACTGAAGCTTTCTTT
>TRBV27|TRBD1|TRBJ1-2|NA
CASSSIRQGGNGYTF
TGTGCCAGCAGTTCCATCAGACAGGGAGGAAATGGCTACACCTTC
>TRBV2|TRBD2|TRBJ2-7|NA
CASSAVSGGADEQYF
TGTGCCAGCAGTGCGGTTAGCGGGGGGGCCGACGAGCAGTACTTC
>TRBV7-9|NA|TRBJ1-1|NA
CASGVGGYRSEAFF
TGTGCCAGCGGCGTGGGAGGGTACAGGAGTGAAGCTTTCTTT
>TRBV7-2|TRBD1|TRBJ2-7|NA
CASSSTGTGTYEQYF
TGTGCCAGCAGCTCAACCGGGACAGGGACCTACGAGCAGTACTTC
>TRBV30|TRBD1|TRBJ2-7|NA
CAWSGQVAEQYF
TGTGCCTGGAGCGGACAGGTCGCCGAGCAGTACTTC
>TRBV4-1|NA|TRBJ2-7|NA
CASSQEASYSSYEQYF
TGCGCCAGCAGCCAAGAGGCTAGCTATAGCTCCTACGAGCAGTACTTC
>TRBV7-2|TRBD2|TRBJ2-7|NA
CASSPLTSGVTYEQYF
TGTGCCAGCAGCCCACTGACTAGCGGGGTTACCTACGAGCAGTACTTC
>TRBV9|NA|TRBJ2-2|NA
CASSVGLGGPGTGELFF
TGTGCCAGCAGCGTAGGTCTCGGGGGGCCGGGCACCGGGGAGCTGTTTTTT
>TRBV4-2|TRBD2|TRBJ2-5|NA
CASSQEAAGVETQYF
TGTGCCAGCAGCCAAGAAGCAGCGGGGGTTGAGACCCAGTACTTC
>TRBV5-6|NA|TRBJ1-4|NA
CASSFMAGKEKLFF
TGTGCCAGCAGCTTTATGGCAGGGAAGGAAAAACTGTTTTTT
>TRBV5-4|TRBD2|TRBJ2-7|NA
CASNNRREGEQYF
TGTGCCAGCAACAATCGGCGGGAGGGGGAGCAGTACTTC
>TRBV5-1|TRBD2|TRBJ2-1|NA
CASLPGGLLLPSSYNEQFF
TGCGCCAGCCTCCCGGGGGGGCTGCTTCTCCCCAGCTCCTACAATGAGCAGTTCTTC
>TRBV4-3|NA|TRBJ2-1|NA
CASSQDPVSSYNEQFF
TGCGCCAGCAGCCAAGACCCTGTTAGCTCCTACAATGAGCAGTTCTTC
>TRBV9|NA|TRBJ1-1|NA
CASSVGRGGRMNTEAFF
TGTGCCAGCAGCGTTGGTAGAGGAGGGCGCATGAACACTGAAGCTTTCTTT
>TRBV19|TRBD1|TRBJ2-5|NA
CASSMNRGETQYF
TGTGCCAGTAGTATGAACAGGGGAGAGACCCAGTACTTC
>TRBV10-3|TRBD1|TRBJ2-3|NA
CAISEQRQGADTQYF
TGTGCCATCAGTGAACAAAGGCAGGGGGCAGATACGCAGTATTTT
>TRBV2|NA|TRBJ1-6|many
CASKGGSYNSPLHF
TGTGCCAGCAAGGGGGGCTCCTATAATTCACCCCTCCACTTT
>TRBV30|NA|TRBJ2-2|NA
CAWSELRRTGELFF
TGTGCCTGGAGTGAGCTTAGGCGGACCGGGGAGCTGTTTTTT